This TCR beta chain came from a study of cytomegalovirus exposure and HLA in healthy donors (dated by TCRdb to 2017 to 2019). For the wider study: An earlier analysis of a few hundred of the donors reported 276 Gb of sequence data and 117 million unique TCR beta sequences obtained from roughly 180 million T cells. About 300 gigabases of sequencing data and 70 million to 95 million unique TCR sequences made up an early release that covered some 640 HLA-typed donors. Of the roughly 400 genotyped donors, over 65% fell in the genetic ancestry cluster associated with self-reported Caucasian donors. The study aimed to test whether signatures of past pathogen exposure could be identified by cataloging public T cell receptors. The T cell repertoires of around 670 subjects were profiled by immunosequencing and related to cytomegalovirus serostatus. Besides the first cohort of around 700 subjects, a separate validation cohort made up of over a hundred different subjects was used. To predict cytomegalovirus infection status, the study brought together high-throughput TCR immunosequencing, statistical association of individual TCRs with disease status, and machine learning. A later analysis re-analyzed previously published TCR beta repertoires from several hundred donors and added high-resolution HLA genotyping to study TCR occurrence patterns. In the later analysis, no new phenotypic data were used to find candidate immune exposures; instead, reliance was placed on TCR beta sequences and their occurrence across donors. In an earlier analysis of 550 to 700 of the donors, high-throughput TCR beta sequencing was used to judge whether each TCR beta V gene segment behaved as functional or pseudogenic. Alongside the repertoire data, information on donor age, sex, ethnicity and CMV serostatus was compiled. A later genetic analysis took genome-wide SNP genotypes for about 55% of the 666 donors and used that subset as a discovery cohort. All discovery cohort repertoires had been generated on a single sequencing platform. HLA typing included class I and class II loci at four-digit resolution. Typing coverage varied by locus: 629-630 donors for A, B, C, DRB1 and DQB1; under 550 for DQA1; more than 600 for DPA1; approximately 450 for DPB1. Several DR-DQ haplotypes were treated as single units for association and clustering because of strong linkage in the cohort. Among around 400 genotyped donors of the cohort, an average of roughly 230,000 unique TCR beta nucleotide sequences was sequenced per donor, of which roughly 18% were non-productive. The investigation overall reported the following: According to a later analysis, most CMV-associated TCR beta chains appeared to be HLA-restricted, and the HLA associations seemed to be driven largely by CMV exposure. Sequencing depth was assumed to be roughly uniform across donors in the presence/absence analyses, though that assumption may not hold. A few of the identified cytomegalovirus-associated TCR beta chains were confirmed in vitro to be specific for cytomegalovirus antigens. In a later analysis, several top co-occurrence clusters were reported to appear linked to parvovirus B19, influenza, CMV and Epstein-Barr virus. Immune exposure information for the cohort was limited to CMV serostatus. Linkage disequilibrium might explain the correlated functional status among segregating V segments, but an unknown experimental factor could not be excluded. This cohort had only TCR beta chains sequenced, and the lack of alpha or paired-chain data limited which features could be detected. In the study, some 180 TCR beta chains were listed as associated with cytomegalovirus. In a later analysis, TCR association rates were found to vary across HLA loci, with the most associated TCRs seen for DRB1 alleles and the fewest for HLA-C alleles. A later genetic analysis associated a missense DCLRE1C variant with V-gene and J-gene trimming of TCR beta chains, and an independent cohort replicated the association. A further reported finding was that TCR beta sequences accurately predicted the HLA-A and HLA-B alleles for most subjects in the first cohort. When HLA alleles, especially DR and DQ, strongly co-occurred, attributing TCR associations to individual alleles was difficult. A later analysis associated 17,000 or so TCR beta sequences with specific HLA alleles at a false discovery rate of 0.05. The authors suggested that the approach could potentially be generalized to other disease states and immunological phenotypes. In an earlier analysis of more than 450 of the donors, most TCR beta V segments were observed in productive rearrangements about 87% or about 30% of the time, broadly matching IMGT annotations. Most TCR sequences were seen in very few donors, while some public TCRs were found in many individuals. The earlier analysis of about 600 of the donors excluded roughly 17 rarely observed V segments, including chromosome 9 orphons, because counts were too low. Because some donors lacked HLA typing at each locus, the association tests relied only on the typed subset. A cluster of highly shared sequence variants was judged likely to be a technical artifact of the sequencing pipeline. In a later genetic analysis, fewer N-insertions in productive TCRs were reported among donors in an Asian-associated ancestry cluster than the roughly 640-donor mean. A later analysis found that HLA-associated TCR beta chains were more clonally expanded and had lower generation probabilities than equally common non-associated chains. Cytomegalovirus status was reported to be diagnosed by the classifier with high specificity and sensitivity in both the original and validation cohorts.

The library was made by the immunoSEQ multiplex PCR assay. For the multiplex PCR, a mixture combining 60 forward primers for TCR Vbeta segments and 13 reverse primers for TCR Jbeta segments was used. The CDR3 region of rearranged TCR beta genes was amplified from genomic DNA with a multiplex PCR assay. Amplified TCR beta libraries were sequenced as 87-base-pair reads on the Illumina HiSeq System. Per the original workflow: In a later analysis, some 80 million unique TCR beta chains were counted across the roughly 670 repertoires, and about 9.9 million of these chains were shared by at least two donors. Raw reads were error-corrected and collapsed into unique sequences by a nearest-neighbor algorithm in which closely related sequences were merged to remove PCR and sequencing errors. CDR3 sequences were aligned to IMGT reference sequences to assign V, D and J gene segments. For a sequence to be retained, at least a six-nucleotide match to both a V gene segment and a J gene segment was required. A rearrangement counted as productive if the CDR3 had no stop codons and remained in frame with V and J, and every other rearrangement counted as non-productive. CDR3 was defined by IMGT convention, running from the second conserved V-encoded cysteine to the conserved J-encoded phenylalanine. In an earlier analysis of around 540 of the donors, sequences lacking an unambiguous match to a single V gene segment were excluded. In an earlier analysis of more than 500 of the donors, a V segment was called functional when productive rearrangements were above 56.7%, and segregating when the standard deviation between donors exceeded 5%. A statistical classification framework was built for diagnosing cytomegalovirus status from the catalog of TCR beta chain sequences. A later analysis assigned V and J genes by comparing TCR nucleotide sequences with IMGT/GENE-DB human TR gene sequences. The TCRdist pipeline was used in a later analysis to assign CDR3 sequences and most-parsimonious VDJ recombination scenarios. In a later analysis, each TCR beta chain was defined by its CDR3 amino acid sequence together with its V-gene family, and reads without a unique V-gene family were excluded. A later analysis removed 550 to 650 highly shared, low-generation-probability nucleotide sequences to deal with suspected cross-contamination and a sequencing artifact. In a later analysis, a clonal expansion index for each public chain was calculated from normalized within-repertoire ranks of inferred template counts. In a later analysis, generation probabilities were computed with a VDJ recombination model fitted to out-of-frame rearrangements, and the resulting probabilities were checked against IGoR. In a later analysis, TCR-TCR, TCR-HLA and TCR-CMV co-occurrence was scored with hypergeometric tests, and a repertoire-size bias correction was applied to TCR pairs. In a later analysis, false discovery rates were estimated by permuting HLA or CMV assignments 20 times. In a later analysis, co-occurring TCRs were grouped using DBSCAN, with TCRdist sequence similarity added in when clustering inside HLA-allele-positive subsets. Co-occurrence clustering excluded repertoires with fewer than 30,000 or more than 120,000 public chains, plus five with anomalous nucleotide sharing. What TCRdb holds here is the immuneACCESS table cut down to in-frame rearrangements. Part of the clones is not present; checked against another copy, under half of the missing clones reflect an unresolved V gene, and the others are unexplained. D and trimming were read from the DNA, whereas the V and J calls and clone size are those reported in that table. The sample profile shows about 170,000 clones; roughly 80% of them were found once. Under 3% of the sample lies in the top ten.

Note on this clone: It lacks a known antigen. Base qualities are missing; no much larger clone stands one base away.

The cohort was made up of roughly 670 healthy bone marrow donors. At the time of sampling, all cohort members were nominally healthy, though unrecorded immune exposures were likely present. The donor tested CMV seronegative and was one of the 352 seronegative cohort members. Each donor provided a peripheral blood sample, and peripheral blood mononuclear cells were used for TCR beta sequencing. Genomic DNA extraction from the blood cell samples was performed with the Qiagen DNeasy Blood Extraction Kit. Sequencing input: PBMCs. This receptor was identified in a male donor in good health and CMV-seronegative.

The CDR3 corresponds to CASSLGQWNTEAFF. The bases are TGTGCCAGCAGCTTGGGACAGTGGAACACTGAAGCTTTCTTT. The chain joins TRBV7-2 to TRBJ1-1, with TRBD1 matching 7 junction bases. V ends up 3 bases short and J 1 base short, with an unmatched junction base count of 2. There are 14 amino acids in the CDR3, from cysteine to phenylalanine inclusive. This entry keeps only the CDR3 DNA: 42 bases, framed from base 1. CDR1 and CDR2 are drawn from the germline V gene: SGHTA, FQGNSA.